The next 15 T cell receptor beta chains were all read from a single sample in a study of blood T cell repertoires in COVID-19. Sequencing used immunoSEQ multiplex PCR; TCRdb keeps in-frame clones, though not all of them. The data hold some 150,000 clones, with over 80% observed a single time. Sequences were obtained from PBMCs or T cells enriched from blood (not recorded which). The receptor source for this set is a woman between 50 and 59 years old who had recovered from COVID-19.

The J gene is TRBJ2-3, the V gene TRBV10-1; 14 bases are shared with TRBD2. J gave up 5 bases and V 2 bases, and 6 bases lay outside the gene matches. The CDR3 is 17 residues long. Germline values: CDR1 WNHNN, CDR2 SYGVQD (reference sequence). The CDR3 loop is CASSEGTSGSRRDTQYF. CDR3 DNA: TGCGCCAGCAGTGAGGGGACTAGCGGGAGCCGAAGAGATACGCAGTATTTT.

CDR3 bases: TGTGCCAGCAGCTTACACGCAGGGGTCACTGAAGCTTTCTTT. It codes for CASSLHAGVTEAFF. V gene TRBV7-8 combines with J gene TRBJ1-1; TRBD1 is a possible D gene (6 bases). This CDR3 is built from 14 residues. Germline assignment: CDR1 SGHVS and CDR2 FQNEAQ. V dropped 2 bases and J dropped 4 bases, with 11 bases sitting between them.

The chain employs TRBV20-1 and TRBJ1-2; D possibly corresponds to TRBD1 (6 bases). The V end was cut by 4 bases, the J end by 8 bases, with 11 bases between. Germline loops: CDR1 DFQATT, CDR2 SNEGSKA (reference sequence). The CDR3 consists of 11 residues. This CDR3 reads CSATDRGGYTF. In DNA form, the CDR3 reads TGCAGTGCTACGGACAGAGGCGGCTACACCTTC.

The CDR3 spells CAWSGLAGGRGTGELFF. The CDR3 nucleotides read TGTGCCTGGAGCGGGCTAGCGGGAGGGCGCGGCACCGGGGAGCTGTTTTTT. This chain links TRBV30 with TRBJ2-2; TRBD2 matches at 12 bases. Germline lookup yields CDR1 GTSNPN and CDR2 SVGIG (reference sequence). The CDR3 sequence is 17 residues long. Losses at the gene ends were 3 bases for V and 4 bases for J; bases not matched to a gene: 9.

CDR3 loop: CASRKQGLKGYTF. CDR3 sequence (DNA): TGTGCCAGCAGAAAACAGGGATTGAAGGGCTACACCTTC. This sequence joins TRBV6-5 and TRBJ1-2; the D gene is possibly TRBD1 (6 bases). The CDR3 covers 13 residues. Trimming took off 6 bases at V and 8 bases at J, with 16 bases between the two ends. Germline loops: CDR1 MNHEY, CDR2 SVGAGI.

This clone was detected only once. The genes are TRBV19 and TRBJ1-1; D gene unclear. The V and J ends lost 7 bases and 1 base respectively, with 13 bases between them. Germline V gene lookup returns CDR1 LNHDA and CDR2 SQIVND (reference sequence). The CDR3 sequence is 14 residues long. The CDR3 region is CASIRTETNTEAFF. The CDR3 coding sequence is TGTGCCAGTATCCGTACGGAGACGAACACTGAAGCTTTCTTT.

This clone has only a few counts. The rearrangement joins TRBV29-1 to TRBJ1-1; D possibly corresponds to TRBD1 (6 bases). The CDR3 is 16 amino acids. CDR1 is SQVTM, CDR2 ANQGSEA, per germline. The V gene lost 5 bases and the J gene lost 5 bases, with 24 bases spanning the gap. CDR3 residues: CSVSSYLDAQGTEAFF. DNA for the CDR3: TGCAGCGTTAGCTCTTATTTGGACGCCCAGGGGACTGAAGCTTTCTTT.

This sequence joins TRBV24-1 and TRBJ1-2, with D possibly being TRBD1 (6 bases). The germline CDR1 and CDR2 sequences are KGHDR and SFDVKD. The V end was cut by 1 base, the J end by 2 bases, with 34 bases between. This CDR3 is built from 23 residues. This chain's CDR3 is CATSDFLLSAAGPRQEKNYGYTF. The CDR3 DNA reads TGTGCCACCAGTGATTTCTTGCTTTCGGCCGCCGGCCCCCGACAGGAGAAGAACTATGGCTACACCTTC.

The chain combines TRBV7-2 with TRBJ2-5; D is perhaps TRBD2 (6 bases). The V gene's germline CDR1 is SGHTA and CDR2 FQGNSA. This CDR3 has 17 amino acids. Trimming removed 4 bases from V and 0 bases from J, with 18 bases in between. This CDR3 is CASSSRTGRSYQETQYF. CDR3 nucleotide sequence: TGTGCCAGCAGCTCCCGGACCGGGAGATCCTACCAAGAGACCCAGTACTTC.

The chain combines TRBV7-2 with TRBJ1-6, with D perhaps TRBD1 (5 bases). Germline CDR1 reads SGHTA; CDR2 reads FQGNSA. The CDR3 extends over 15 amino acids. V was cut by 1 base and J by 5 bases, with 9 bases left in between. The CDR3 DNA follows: TGTGCCAGCAGCTTAGTAGCGGGGGATAATTCACCCCTCCACTTT. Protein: CASSLVAGDNSPLHF.

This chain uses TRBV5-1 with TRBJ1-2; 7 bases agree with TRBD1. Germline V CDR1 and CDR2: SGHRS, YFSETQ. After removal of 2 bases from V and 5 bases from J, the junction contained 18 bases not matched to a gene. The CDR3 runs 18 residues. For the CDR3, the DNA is TGCGCCAGCAGCTTACCGGGACAGAGGTTCGGCGACTCGTATGGCTACACCTTC. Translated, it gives CASSLPGQRFGDSYGYTF.

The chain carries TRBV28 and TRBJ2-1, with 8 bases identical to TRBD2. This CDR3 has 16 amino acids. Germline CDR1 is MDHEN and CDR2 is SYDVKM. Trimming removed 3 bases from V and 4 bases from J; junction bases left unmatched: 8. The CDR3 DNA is TGTGCCAGCAGTTTTATAGCGGGAAGGAGTTACAATGAGCAGTTCTTC. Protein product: CASSFIAGRSYNEQFF. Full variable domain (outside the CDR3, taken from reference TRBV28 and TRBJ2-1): DVKVTQSSRYLVKRTGEKVFLECVQDMDHENMFWYRQDPGLGLRLIYFSYDVKMKEKGDIPEGYSVSREKKERFSLILESASTNQTSMYLCASSFIAGRSYNEQFFGPGTRLTVL.

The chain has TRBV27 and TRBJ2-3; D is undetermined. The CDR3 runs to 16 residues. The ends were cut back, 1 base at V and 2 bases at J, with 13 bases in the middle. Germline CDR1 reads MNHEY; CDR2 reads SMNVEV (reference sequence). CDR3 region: CASSLYNSGLTDTQYF. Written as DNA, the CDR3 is TGTGCCAGCAGTTTATATAACAGTGGCCTCACAGATACGCAGTATTTT.

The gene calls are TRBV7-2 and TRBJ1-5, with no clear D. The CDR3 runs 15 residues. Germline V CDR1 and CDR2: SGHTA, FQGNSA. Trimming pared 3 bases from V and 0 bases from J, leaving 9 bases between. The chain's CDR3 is CASSLSSSSNQPQHF. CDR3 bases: TGTGCCAGCAGCTTGTCATCTAGTAGCAATCAGCCCCAGCATTTT. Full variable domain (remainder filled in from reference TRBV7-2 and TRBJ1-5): GAGVSQSPSNKVTEKGKDVELRCDPISGHTALYWYRQSLGQGLEFLIYFQGNSAPDKSGLPSDRFSAERTGGSVSTLTIQRTQQEDSAVYLCASSLSSSSNQPQHFGDGTRLSIL.

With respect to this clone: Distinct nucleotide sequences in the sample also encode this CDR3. CDR3 loop: CASSYDRNTEAFF. Here the CDR3 DNA reads TGTGCCAGCAGCTACGACAGGAACACTGAAGCTTTCTTT. This rearrangement joins TRBV7-2 to TRBJ1-1; a possible D gene is TRBD1 (5 bases). CDR3 length: 13 amino acids. The V end was cut by 4 bases, the J end by 1 base, with 7 bases between. Germline-derived CDR1 and CDR2 are SGHTA and FQGNSA.